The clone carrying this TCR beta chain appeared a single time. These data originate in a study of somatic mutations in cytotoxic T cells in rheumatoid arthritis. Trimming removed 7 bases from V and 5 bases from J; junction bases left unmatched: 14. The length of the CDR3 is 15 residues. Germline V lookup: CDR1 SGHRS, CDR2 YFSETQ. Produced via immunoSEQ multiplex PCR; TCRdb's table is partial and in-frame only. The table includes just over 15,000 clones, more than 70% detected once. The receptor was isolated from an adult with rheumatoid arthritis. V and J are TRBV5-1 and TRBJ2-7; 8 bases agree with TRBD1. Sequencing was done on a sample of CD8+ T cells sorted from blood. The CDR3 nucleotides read TGCGCCAGCGGGATAACAGGACAGGGCGGCCACGAGCAGTACTTC. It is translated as CASGITGQGGHEQYF.